This TCR beta chain was found in a study of lymphopenia after photon versus proton radiotherapy. The protocol was immunoSEQ multiplex PCR, while the TCRdb copy is restricted to in-frame clones and leaves out a portion. The sample lists about 160,000 clones; about nine tenths were seen once. V was clipped by 0 bases and J by 6 bases, with 14 bases between them. The CDR3 is 15 amino acids. Germline CDR1 reads MNHEY; CDR2 reads SVGAGI. Study-level points and caveats: Oligoclonal CD8+ Temra expansion after nadir drove photon patients' diversity drop. In patients who died, overall survival fell as post-nadir TCR diversity dropped more. Under photons, naive T cells and diversity fell while effector/memory populations rose.

As to this clone: Its antigen is not identified.

The sequenced sample was peripheral blood, obtained from a patient treated with photon-based radiotherapy. This rearrangement joins TRBV6-5 to TRBJ1-2; TRBD1 might be the D (6 bases). This sequence originates from a man between 45 and 60 years old with gastric cancer. For the CDR3, the DNA is TGTGCCAGCAGTTACTCTCCGGGGGCGAGGGATGGCTACACCTTC. This encodes CASSYSPGARDGYTF.